The source of this TCR beta chain is a study of T cell responses to AZD1222 COVID-19 vaccine. Study observations and caveats: Mostly white British, mostly female donors; authors suggested clonal diversity may be underestimated. Repertoires were obtained solely post-peak T cell response. Baseline antibody screening turned up just a handful of seropositive AZD1222 recipients.

Germline V gene sequence: CDR1 SGHDT, CDR2 YYEEEE. V was cut by 4 bases and J by 0 bases, with 11 bases left in between. The CDR3 is made up of 16 amino acids. Data came from immunoSEQ multiplex PCR; TCRdb stores just in-frame clones and leaves some out. This table has some 140,000 clones, 80% to 90% appearing once. Comment on this clone: Its target is unknown.

The material sequenced was peripheral blood, taken 28 days after the second AZD1222 dose. This chain connects TRBV5-6 to TRBJ2-6; perhaps TRBD1 as D (6 bases). This TCR came from an adult who received the AZD1222 COVID-19 vaccine. CDR3 bases: TGTGCCAGCAGCCCTGACAGGTACTCTGGGGCCAACGTCCTGACTTTC. Protein product: CASSPDRYSGANVLTF.